Detailed here is one T cell receptor (beta chain). Its antigen is not identified. The source of the sample is a study of siplizumab effects on memory and regulatory T cells. General study results and limits: Naive T cells were seemingly more diverse than memory cells, and major contributions to the alloresponse seemed to be made by them. Siplizumab significantly decreased alloreactive sequences from unstimulated CD4+ memory cells.

This CDR3 contains 17 residues. From germline, CDR1 is SGHVS and CDR2 FQNEAQ. Data came from immunoSEQ multiplex PCR; TCRdb stores just in-frame clones and leaves some out. The data contain 100,000 to 120,000 clones, around nine tenths of them singletons. This clonotype was obtained from a human donor in good health. The sequencing input was CD4+ T cells sorted from blood. The rearrangement uses TRBV7-8 and TRBJ2-5; 15 positions agree with TRBD2. The J call is doubtful: the DNA matches TRBJ2-7 better. In DNA, the CDR3 is TGTGCCAGCAGCTTGGGACTAGCGGGAGGATCAGCCTACGAGCAGTACTTC. This gives the protein CASSLGLAGGSAYEQYF.